These 30 T cell receptor beta chains originate from one sample sequenced in a study of T-cell reconstitution after alpha-beta-depleted transplantation in children. Construction of the TCRbeta library involved unique molecular identifiers. TCRdb fed the PCR reads into MiXCR, producing one record per CDR3 protein. The sample records about 130,000 distinct CDR3 sequences, 9.7% being singletons. Material: PBMCs, mostly from graft donor cells, obtained 180 days after TCRalphabeta/CD19-depleted stem cell transplant. The receptor set was obtained from a girl under three years old who had a stem cell transplant for combined immunodeficiency, so the T cells may come from the graft donor.

CDR3 nucleotide sequence: TGTGCCAGCAGTTTGGAAAGGGGGCCCGCAGATACGCAGTATTTT. Translation gives CASSLERGPADTQYF. This sequence joins TRBV12-3 or TRBV12-4 and TRBJ2-3; 7 bases are shared with TRBD1. The CDR3 has 15 residues. After removal of 3 bases from V and 4 bases from J, the junction contained 7 bases not matched to a gene.

This clonotype was observed a handful of times. This chain links TRBV3-1 with TRBJ2-3; 9 bases line up with TRBD2. The germline gives CDR1 LGHDT, CDR2 YNNKEL (reference sequence). This CDR3 is 16 amino acids long. With V trimmed by 0 bases and J by 6 bases, 7 bases remained unmatched. CDR3: CASSQDLAGGSDTQYF. As DNA, the CDR3 is TGTGCCAGCAGCCAAGATCTCGCGGGAGGGTCGGATACGCAGTATTTT.

The J gene is TRBJ1-6, the V gene TRBV5-1; possibly TRBD1 for D (6 bases). Trimming stripped 4 bases from V and 4 bases from J, with 15 bases between. The CDR3 is 16 residues long. CDR1 and CDR2 (germline): SGHRS, YFSETQ. CDR3 DNA: TGCGCCAGCAGCCTTGCCGGGACAAGATATAATTCACCCCTCCACTTT. Translating it yields CASSLAGTRYNSPLHF.

CDR3 in DNA: TGTGCCAGCAGTTTTCTTCGAGGGGATGAGCAGTTCTTC. This translates into CASSFLRGDEQFF. The V call is TRBV12-3 or TRBV12-4, the J call TRBJ2-1; possibly TRBD1 or TRBD2 for D (5 bases each). Trimming removed 3 bases at V and 8 bases at J, with 11 bases between. CDR3 length: 13 amino acids.

The rearrangement links TRBV29-1 to TRBJ2-2; D is unresolved. Trimming took off 2 bases at V and 6 bases at J, with 19 bases between the two ends. The CDR3 runs to 16 residues. CDR1 is SQVTM and CDR2 is ANQGSEA in the germline V gene. The CDR3 region has the DNA TGCAGCGTTGAATGGGCCCTTAAGGGCTTTCCCGGGGAGCTGTTTTTT. This sequence encodes CSVEWALKGFPGELFF.

Turning to this clonotype: One end of the junction varies from germline; a read error may be responsible. This chain links TRBV3-1 with TRBJ1-2, with 11 bases identical to TRBD1. CDR3 length equals 18 residues. CDR1 is LGHDT and CDR2 is YNNKEL in the germline V gene (reference sequence). The CDR3 DNA is TGTGCCTGCAGCCCAGATACAGCTGGGACAGGGGGGAACTATGGCTACACCTTC. This encodes CACSPDTAGTGGNYGYTF.

This clonotype was detected a few times. This chain joins TRBV29-1 and TRBJ2-2; either TRBD1 or TRBD2 may fit D (5 bases each). Germline CDR1 and CDR2: SQVTM and ANQGSEA. Trimming removed 4 bases from V and 4 bases from J, with 7 bases in between. This CDR3 is built from 12 residues. This CDR3 reads CSVGGTTGELFF. CDR3 in DNA: TGCAGCGTTGGGGGGACCACCGGGGAGCTGTTTTTT.

The chain has TRBV6-2 or TRBV6-3 and TRBJ1-5; D gene unclear. The CDR3 consists of 14 residues. V was shortened by 7 bases and J by 1 base, with 11 bases between the two germline ends. CDR1 is MNHEY, CDR2 SVGEGT, per germline. CDR3 coding DNA: TGTGCCAGCACCCCGGGGTCGAGCAATCAGCCCCAGCATTTT. Amino acids: CASTPGSSNQPQHF.

This clonotype was picked up a small number of times. The V gene is TRBV7-2, the J gene TRBJ2-7; D might be TRBD1 or TRBD2, each matching 6 bases. This CDR3 comprises 15 residues. Germline V gene data show CDR1 as SGHTA and CDR2 as FQGNSA. Trimming pared 4 bases from V and 1 base from J, leaving 14 bases between. The CDR3 nucleotides are TGTGCCAGCAGCTCGCGCGGGACACCATCCTACGAGCAGTACTTC. Its protein is CASSSRGTPSYEQYF.

This clonotype was counted a few times. The chain employs TRBV6-1 and TRBJ2-7, with 8 positions matching TRBD1. This CDR3 contains 12 residues. Unmatched junction bases numbered 5, after V lost 8 bases and J lost 5 bases. Germline V gives CDR1 MNHNS, CDR2 SASEGT. This CDR3 is CASDRGFNEQYF. The CDR3 DNA reads TGTGCCAGCGACAGGGGATTCAACGAGCAGTACTTC.

This chain links TRBV20-1 with TRBJ1-1; 8 bases map to TRBD1. This CDR3 has 16 residues. The ends lost 1 base at V and 7 bases at J; junction bases unmatched: 14. Germline V gene sequence: CDR1 DFQATT, CDR2 SNEGSKA (reference sequence). As DNA, the CDR3 is TGCAGTGCTAGAGGGGAAGGCGACAGGGGCAACCTTGAAGCTTTCTTT. Protein product: CSARGEGDRGNLEAFF.

The chain combines TRBV6-2 or TRBV6-3 with TRBJ1-6; 9 positions agree with TRBD1. Germline trimming cut 7 bases from V and 8 bases from J; bases unmatched to any gene: 9. The CDR3 has 15 residues. The germline gives CDR1 MNHEY, CDR2 SVGEGT. CDR3 region: CASTDPTGGHSPLHF. The CDR3 DNA reads as TGTGCCAGCACCGATCCGACAGGGGGGCATTCACCCCTCCACTTT.

There are a few counts of this clonotype. The CDR3 sequence: CASGGDNHNEQFF. The CDR3 nucleotides read TGTGCCAGCGGGGGGGACAACCACAATGAGCAGTTCTTC. The rearrangement links TRBV2 to TRBJ2-1; D might be TRBD2 (7 bases). Germline V lookup: CDR1 SNHLY, CDR2 FYNNEI. The CDR3 covers 13 residues. The V end lost 8 bases, the J end lost 5 bases, and 13 bases lay between the germline ends.

As regards this clonotype: This may be a read error: a much more frequent sequence differs by one nucleotide. The V call is TRBV12-3 or TRBV12-4, the J call TRBJ1-1; TRBD1 matches at 7 bases. Losses at the gene ends were 4 bases for V and 2 bases for J; bases not matched to a gene: 10. The CDR3 has 16 amino acids. Here the CDR3 reads CASSYGTVVRNTEAFF. The DNA of the CDR3 is TGTGCCAGCAGTTACGGGACAGTGGTCAGAAACACTGAAGCTTTCTTT.

The table lists this clonotype with many counts. This chain joins TRBV20-1 and TRBJ2-1; D is ambiguous. The CDR3 spans 12 residues. The V end was cut by 1 base, the J end by 3 bases, with 4 bases between. Germline-derived CDR1 and CDR2 are DFQATT and SNEGSKA (reference sequence). CDR3 DNA sequence: TGCAGTGCTAGAGGTTTCTACAATGAGCAGTTCTTC. Its translation is CSARGFYNEQFF.

This clonotype was observed a few times. The chain links TRBV7-2 to TRBJ2-2; the D gene is possibly TRBD2 (6 bases). CDR1 is SGHTA and CDR2 is FQGNSA in the germline V gene. The CDR3 is 16 residues long. The V and J ends lost 1 base and 4 bases respectively, with 13 bases between them. CDR3 in amino acids: CASSLGGGLSTGELFF. In nucleotides, the CDR3 is TGTGCCAGCAGCTTAGGAGGCGGACTAAGCACCGGGGAGCTGTTTTTT.

In this sample, this clonotype turned up many times. The chain couples TRBV2 to TRBJ2-7; 7 nucleotides line up with TRBD1. The V gene's germline CDR1 is SNHLY and CDR2 FYNNEI. The CDR3 consists of 14 residues. With 6 bases clipped from V and 1 base from J, the junction kept 6 bases outside the gene matches. This chain's CDR3 is CASRGDRVSYEQYF. The CDR3 nucleotides are TGTGCCAGCAGAGGCGACAGGGTGTCCTACGAGCAGTACTTC.

By frequency in the sample, this clonotype is medium-sized. The rearrangement links TRBV5-6 to TRBJ1-6, with 10 nucleotides matching TRBD1. The V segment lost 2 bases and the J segment 9 bases; nucleotides outside the gene matches: 2. CDR3 length: 14 residues. CDR1 SGHDT and CDR2 YYEEEE come from the germline V gene. This chain's CDR3 is CASSLRDRGSPLHF. The CDR3 nucleotides read TGTGCCAGCAGCTTACGGGACAGGGGTTCACCCCTCCACTTT.

The chain has TRBV29-1 and TRBJ2-5, with TRBD1 as a possible D gene (6 bases). This CDR3 spans 12 amino acids. Germline V CDR1 and CDR2: SQVTM, ANQGSEA. V was pared by 6 bases and J by 2 bases, with 10 bases between. Written as DNA, the CDR3 is TGCAGCGTACGCGGACAGCAAGAGACCCAGTACTTC. Its translation: CSVRGQQETQYF. Variable domain in full (rest from reference TRBV29-1 and TRBJ2-5): SAVISQKPSRDICQRGTSLTIQCQVDSQVTMMFWYRQQPGQSLTLIATANQGSEATYESGFVIDKFPISRPNLTFSTLTVSNMSPEDSSIYLCSVRGQQETQYFGPGTRLLVL.

This clonotype appeared a few times. V and J are TRBV10-3 and TRBJ1-2; D may be TRBD1 (5 bases). CDR1 and CDR2 (germline): ENHRY, SYGVKD. The CDR3 runs to 11 residues. Between the trimmed V and J ends, which lost 8 bases and 4 bases, there was a span of 8 bases. The CDR3 nucleotides read TGTGCCATCTGGGGGGTCTATGGCTACACCTTC. It specifies CAIWGVYGYTF.

V gene TRBV6-2 or TRBV6-3 combines with J gene TRBJ2-7; D not certain. Trimming stripped 5 bases from V and 5 bases from J, with 19 bases between. Germline CDR1 is MNHEY and CDR2 is SVGEGT. This CDR3 has 15 residues. CDR3 nucleotides: TGTGCCAGCAGTCTGCATGCCCCCCTAGGCGACGAGCAGTACTTC. Its protein is CASSLHAPLGDEQYF.

With regard to this clonotype: It may be a read error: a sequence one base away is much more abundant. This sequence joins TRBV12-3 or TRBV12-4 and TRBJ2-7; D may be TRBD2 (5 bases). The CDR3 totals 14 residues. V lost 7 bases and J 3 bases, leaving 16 bases between the germline ends. In DNA form, the CDR3 reads TGTGCCAGCACTCCCCGGGGTACCTACTACGAGCAGTACTTC. It translates to CASTPRGTYYEQYF.

This clonotype has at least ten counts. The rearrangement links TRBV6-1 to TRBJ2-7; TRBD2 matches at 7 bases. Germline trimming cut 5 bases from V and 3 bases from J; bases unmatched to any gene: 10. This CDR3 has 15 residues. CDR1 and CDR2 from the germline V gene are MNHNS and SASEGT. For the CDR3, the DNA is TGTGCCAGCAGTCCGGGACTAATCTCTTACTACGAGCAGTACTTC. This encodes CASSPGLISYYEQYF.

In nucleotides, the CDR3 is TGCAGTGCTGCCCGGAGGAGGGTCAACACTGAAGCTTTCTTT. Protein product: CSAARRRVNTEAFF. The chain recombines TRBV20-1 with TRBJ1-1; no reliable D call. V lost 5 bases and J lost 2, with 15 bases in between. The CDR3 covers 14 residues. Per the germline V gene, CDR1 is DFQATT and CDR2 is SNEGSKA (reference sequence).

This clonotype was seen a handful of times. The rearrangement joins TRBV5-1 to TRBJ2-7; D might be TRBD1 or TRBD2, each matching 5 bases. CDR3 length equals 12 residues. Per germline, CDR1 SGHRS and CDR2 YFSETQ. With 2 bases removed from V and 5 bases from J, the gap between germline ends came to 8 bases. The CDR3 loop reads CASSFRGDEQYF. The CDR3 nucleotides are TGCGCCAGCAGCTTCCGGGGCGACGAGCAGTACTTC. Complete variable domain (other parts from reference TRBV5-1 and TRBJ2-7): KAGVTQTPRYLIKTRGQQVTLSCSPISGHRSVSWYQQTPGQGLQFLFEYFSETQRNKGNFPGRFSGRQFSNSRSEMNVSTLELGDSALYLCASSFRGDEQYFGPGTRLTVT.

This clonotype was picked up a small number of times. The chain joins TRBV20-1 to TRBJ2-7; D not certain. Germline assignment: CDR1 DFQATT and CDR2 SNEGSKA (reference sequence). V lost 5 bases and J 2 bases, leaving 13 bases between the germline ends. This CDR3 region has 13 residues. The CDR3 is CSAASGFTYEQYF. In DNA form, the CDR3 reads TGCAGTGCTGCTTCGGGTTTTACCTACGAGCAGTACTTC.

There are many counts of this clonotype. As DNA, the CDR3 is TGTGCCAGCAGCCCCTTGACAAGATACAATGAGCAGTTCTTC. It translates to CASSPLTRYNEQFF. This chain links TRBV7-9 with TRBJ2-1; D remains unclear. The CDR3 sequence is 14 residues long. With 5 bases removed from V and 4 bases from J, the gap between germline ends came to 12 bases. Germline V lookup: CDR1 SEHNR, CDR2 FQNEAQ (reference sequence).

This clonotype has at least ten counts. This likely comes from a read error, as the CDR3 has no conserved phenylalanine or tryptophan at its end. It is unclear where the CDR3 begins or ends on the DNA, so no DNA is shown, and the CDR3 is as TCRdb lists it. The CDR3 region is CASSFLAYGDEQEL. The chain employs TRBV12-3 or TRBV12-4 and TRBJ2-1. Termini included, the CDR3 measures 14 amino acids.

This clonotype has just a few counts. CDR3 region: CSVDPGTGKGELFF. Here the CDR3 DNA reads TGCAGCGTTGATCCTGGGACAGGGAAGGGGGAGCTGTTTTTT. V and J are TRBV29-1 and TRBJ2-2, with TRBD1 identical over 9 bases. V lost 3 bases and J lost 8; bases outside the gene matches: 7. This CDR3 region has 14 residues. The V gene's germline CDR1 is SQVTM and CDR2 ANQGSEA.

This clonotype was observed a handful of times. This chain joins TRBV6-1 and TRBJ1-2; no definite D call. V lost 6 bases to trimming and J lost 4 bases, with 12 bases between them. CDR1 and CDR2 from the germline V gene are MNHNS and SASEGT. CDR3 length: 13 residues. The CDR3 loop reads CASRPGRSYGYTF. The CDR3 DNA reads as TGTGCCAGCAGACCCGGACGGAGCTATGGCTACACCTTC.